This TCR beta chain was captured in a study of OX40 agonist ivuxolimab in advanced cancers. At the level of the study: Earlier treatment with anti-PD-1, anti-PD-L1 or anti-CTLA-4 was permitted, and 35% to 45% had received some.

Findings and caveats of the study: In the 0.1 to 3.0 mg/kg range, CD4+ and CD8+ blood T cells had expanded clonally by week 6.

With respect to this clone: Its antigen is as yet unknown.

Trimming left V 3 bases short and J 0 bases short, with 12 bases between. The CDR3 loop spans 17 amino acids. CDR1 is SEHNR and CDR2 is FQNEAQ in the germline V gene (reference sequence). Clones were sequenced by immunoSEQ multiplex PCR, and TCRdb holds only the in-frame ones, with some missing. The sample contains some 21,000 clones, 70% to 85% of which appear only once. The V gene is TRBV7-9, the J gene TRBJ2-6; maybe TRBD1 (8 bases). The receptor was derived from an adult with an advanced solid tumor such as melanoma, head and neck, liver or kidney cancer. The specimen comprised CD4+ or CD8+ T cells sorted from blood, sampled in a trial of the OX40 agonist ivuxolimab. The CDR3 loop is CASSFTGGASGANVLTF. Here the CDR3 DNA reads TGTGCCAGCAGCTTTACAGGGGGGGCCTCTGGGGCCAACGTCCTGACTTTC.